A single sample is the source of the 20 T cell receptor beta chains below, sequenced in a study of blood T cell repertoires in COVID-19. The protocol was immunoSEQ multiplex PCR, while the TCRdb copy is restricted to in-frame clones and leaves out a portion. The repertoire holds more than 250,000 clones, with approximately 85% as singletons. The material sequenced was peripheral blood. Receptor source: a man aged 45-65 years with active or convalescent COVID-19.

The chain uses TRBV7-8 and TRBJ1-5; D call uncertain. Between the trimmed V and J ends, which lost 4 bases and 7 bases, there was a span of 17 bases. The CDR3 covers 15 residues. The germline CDR1 and CDR2 sequences are SGHVS and FQNEAQ. CDR3 residues: CASSYDRVVGQPQHF. DNA of the CDR3: TGTGCCAGCAGCTACGACCGAGTGGTCGGGCAGCCCCAGCATTTT.

The gene calls are TRBV6-6 and TRBJ1-1; no definite D call. Between the trimmed V and J ends, which lost 4 bases and 7 bases, there was a span of 7 bases. CDR1 and CDR2 (germline): MNHNY, SVGAGI (reference sequence). The CDR3 spans 11 residues. The CDR3 loop reads CASSSRGEAFF. The CDR3 DNA reads TGTGCCAGCAGTTCACGCGGTGAAGCTTTCTTT.

The chain employs TRBV5-6 and TRBJ2-7, with 8 bases identical to TRBD1. Germline V gene data show CDR1 as SGHDT and CDR2 as YYEEEE. There are 13 residues in the CDR3. Trimming removed 4 bases from V and 6 bases from J; junction bases left unmatched: 6. The CDR3 DNA is TGTGCCAGCAGCAGAGGACAGGGAGGCGAGCAGTACTTC. It is translated as CASSRGQGGEQYF.

This rearrangement joins TRBV30 to TRBJ1-5; 8 bases map to TRBD1. This CDR3 contains 14 residues. The germline CDR1 and CDR2 sequences are GTSNPN and SVGIG (reference sequence). The V segment lost 5 bases and the J segment 0 bases; nucleotides outside the gene matches: 3. CDR3 protein: CAWGQGSSNQPQHF. The CDR3 DNA reads as TGTGCCTGGGGACAGGGTTCTAGCAATCAGCCCCAGCATTTT.

The chain combines TRBV2 with TRBJ1-4; 12 bases are shared with TRBD1. The CDR3 totals 16 residues. Unmatched junction bases numbered 8, after V lost 4 bases and J lost 8 bases. The V gene's germline CDR1 is SNHLY and CDR2 FYNNEI. CDR3 loop: CASSAVSGQGAEKLFF. In DNA form, the CDR3 reads TGTGCCAGCAGTGCCGTCTCGGGACAGGGGGCGGAAAAACTGTTTTTT.

The V gene is TRBV27, the J gene TRBJ1-4; 9 nucleotides line up with TRBD1. The CDR3 covers 15 residues. Germline V lookup: CDR1 MNHEY, CDR2 SMNVEV (reference sequence). The trim removed 6 bases at V and 0 bases at J, leaving 2 bases unmatched. The DNA for the CDR3 is TGTGCCAGCAGGGGACAGGGCACAACTAATGAAAAACTGTTTTTT. Translation: CASRGQGTTNEKLFF.

The gene calls are TRBV30 and TRBJ1-1; D is unresolved. V shed 3 bases and J shed 11 bases, with 13 bases lying between them. The CDR3 is made up of 11 amino acids. The V gene's germline CDR1 is GTSNPN and CDR2 SVGIG (reference sequence). The CDR3 bases are TGTGCCTGGAGGTCCCAGGACTTGGCTTTCTTT. Its translation: CAWRSQDLAFF.

The chain carries TRBV2 and TRBJ2-3, with 14 positions matching TRBD2. The CDR3 runs 15 residues. V shed 7 bases and J 4 bases; nucleotides not matched to a gene: 4. From germline, CDR1 is SNHLY and CDR2 FYNNEI. CDR3 amino acids: CASIGTSGSPDTQYF. The DNA for the CDR3 is TGTGCCAGCATCGGGACTAGCGGGAGCCCAGATACGCAGTATTTT.

This clone was detected only a few times. Other DNA sequences in the sample encode the same CDR3. The V call is TRBV19, the J call TRBJ1-6; no definite D call. CDR3 length: 14 amino acids. CDR1 LNHDA and CDR2 SQIVND come from the germline V gene (reference sequence). Trimming removed 6 bases at V and 10 bases at J, with 16 bases between. CDR3 sequence reads: CASSITGGRSPLHF. In DNA, the CDR3 is TGTGCCAGTAGCATAACGGGCGGGCGGTCACCCCTCCACTTT.

The CDR3 sequence: CASTPGDRASYEQYF. CDR3 bases: TGTGCCAGCACCCCTGGGGACAGGGCCTCCTACGAGCAGTACTTC. This chain links TRBV28 with TRBJ2-7; 9 nucleotides align to TRBD1. The CDR3 runs 15 residues. J gave up 0 bases and V 7 bases, and 7 bases lay outside the gene matches. Germline V gene lookup returns CDR1 MDHEN and CDR2 SYDVKM.

A single count supports this clone. Written as DNA, the CDR3 is TGTGCCAGCCCCGACGGTAGCGGGGGGGATGAGCAGTTCTTC. It encodes CASPDGSGGDEQFF. The gene calls are TRBV2 and TRBJ2-1; 11 nucleotides align to TRBD2. Germline-derived CDR1 and CDR2 are SNHLY and FYNNEI. V lost 8 bases to trimming and J lost 8 bases; unmatched junction nucleotides: 8. The CDR3 contains 14 residues.

This chain connects TRBV5-4 to TRBJ2-1, with 12 positions matching TRBD2. V lost 4 bases to trimming and J lost 3 bases; unmatched junction nucleotides: 8. The CDR3 has 17 residues. Germline CDR1 SGHNT, CDR2 YYREEE (reference sequence). CDR3 residues: CASSRDPGLAGYNEQFF. The CDR3 region has the DNA TGTGCCAGCAGCCGTGATCCGGGACTAGCGGGCTACAATGAGCAGTTCTTC.

The chain carries TRBV5-4 and TRBJ2-2; 9 bases agree with TRBD1. The V gene end was trimmed by 4 bases and the J gene end by 6 bases; junction bases not matched to a gene: 7. CDR1 and CDR2 (germline): SGHNT, YYREEE (reference sequence). CDR3 length: 15 amino acids. Here the CDR3 DNA reads TGTGCCAGCAGCGGAACAGGGGGCGGCTCCGGGGAGCTGTTTTTT. Protein: CASSGTGGGSGELFF.

A note on this clone: One junction end does not reproduce the germline sequence, and a read error may be involved. V gene TRBV7-7 combines with J gene TRBJ2-1, with TRBD2 identical over 10 bases. The germline V gene has CDR1 SSHAT and CDR2 FNYEAQ (reference sequence). The length of the CDR3 is 14 residues. The CDR3 is CASSSGTSAIEQFF. Written as DNA, the CDR3 is TGTGCTAGCAGTTCAGGGACTAGCGCCATCGAGCAGTTCTTC.

This clone was picked up one time. The chain joins TRBV11-2 to TRBJ2-3, with 7 nucleotides matching TRBD2. The CDR3 runs to 13 residues. Germline CDR1 SGHAT, CDR2 FQNNGV. The J segment lost 6 bases and the V segment lost 4 bases, leaving 4 bases of the junction unmatched. The CDR3 spells CASSYGTTDTQYF. The CDR3 DNA is TGTGCCAGCAGCTATGGGACTACCGATACGCAGTATTTT. The full variable domain, its missing parts supplied by reference TRBV11-2 and TRBJ2-3, is EAGVAQSPRYKIIEKRQSVAFWCNPISGHATLYWYQQILGQGPKLLIQFQNNGVVDDSQLPKDRFSAERLKGVDSTLKIQPAKLEDSAVYLCASSYGTTDTQYFGPGTRLTVL.

This clone was observed once. The chain joins TRBV7-6 to TRBJ2-2; TRBD2 matches at 11 bases. Germline CDR1 SGHVS, CDR2 FNYEAQ. Trimming took 5 bases from V and 3 from J; bases not matched to a gene: 5. The CDR3 loop spans 16 amino acids. The CDR3 reads CASSSLAGGHTGELFF. The CDR3 DNA sequence: TGTGCCAGCAGCAGCTTAGCGGGAGGGCACACCGGGGAGCTGTTTTTT.

This chain links TRBV11-2 with TRBJ2-3; weak D call: TRBD2 (6 bases). Trimming pared 2 bases from V and 2 bases from J, leaving 11 bases between. Germline assignment: CDR1 SGHAT and CDR2 FQNNGV. The CDR3 is 15 residues long. DNA of the CDR3: TGTGCCAGCAGCTTAAGGGTAGCGGCCACAGATACGCAGTATTTT. Its translation: CASSLRVAATDTQYF.

The chain combines TRBV19 with TRBJ2-3; D is perhaps TRBD2 (6 bases). Looked up from germline, CDR1 is LNHDA and CDR2 is SQIVND (reference sequence). V was clipped by 5 bases and J by 5 bases, with 20 bases between them. The CDR3 loop spans 16 amino acids. The CDR3 DNA follows: TGTGCCAGTAGTTTCGGCGGGGCCGGCAGAGGAGATACGCAGTATTTT. Protein: CASSFGGAGRGDTQYF.

The chain uses TRBV6-1 and TRBJ2-3, with TRBD2 as a possible D gene (6 bases). This CDR3 has 16 residues. CDR1 and CDR2 from the germline V gene are MNHNS and SASEGT. The germline V and J ends were trimmed by 0 bases and 4 bases, with 14 bases remaining between them. The CDR3, as DNA: TGTGCCAGCAGTGAAGCTTGGGCCGGGGGAGCAGATACGCAGTATTTT. Protein sequence: CASSEAWAGGADTQYF.

The chain joins TRBV4-2 to TRBJ2-3, with TRBD2 matching 8 bases. Germline V gene sequence: CDR1 LGHNA, CDR2 YNFKEQ. J was trimmed by 6 bases and V by 4 bases; bases with no gene match: 15. The CDR3 spans 17 residues. CDR3 nucleotides: TGTGCCAGCAGCCGCAACGGGGAGCGGGAGAGTGGGGATACGCAGTATTTT. Its translation: CASSRNGERESGDTQYF.